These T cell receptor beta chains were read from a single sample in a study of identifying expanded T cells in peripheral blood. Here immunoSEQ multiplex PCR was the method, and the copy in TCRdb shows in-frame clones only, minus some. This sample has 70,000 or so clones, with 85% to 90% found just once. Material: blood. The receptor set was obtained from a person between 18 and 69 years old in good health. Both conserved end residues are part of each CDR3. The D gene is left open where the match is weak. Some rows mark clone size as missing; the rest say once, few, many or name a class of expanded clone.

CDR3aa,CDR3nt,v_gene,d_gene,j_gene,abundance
CASSKQGTWEQYF,TGTGCCAGCAGTAAACAGGGGACGTGGGAGCAGTACTTC,TRBV6-6,TRBD1,TRBJ2-7,-
CASSYRTATEQYF,TGTGCCAGCAGTTACCGGACCGCGACCGAGCAGTACTTC,TRBV6-5,-,TRBJ2-7,once
CASSNYDQGEKLFF,TGTGCCAGCTCAAATTATGACCAGGGGGAAAAACTGTTTTTT,TRBV18,-,TRBJ1-4,-
CASSPGAGNFFYGYTF,TGTGCCAGCAGCCCAGGGGCAGGGAATTTTTTCTATGGCTACACCTTC,TRBV27,-,TRBJ1-2,-
CASSRDSTYEQYF,TGTGCCAGCAGTAGGGACAGTACCTACGAGCAGTACTTC,TRBV6-5,TRBD1,TRBJ2-7,-
CASTRLADGETQYF,TGTGCCAGCACTAGACTAGCGGACGGGGAGACCCAGTACTTC,TRBV5-6,TRBD2,TRBJ2-5,-
CASSGTGTPEAFF,TGTGCCAGCAGTGGGACAGGAACGCCAGAAGCTTTCTTT,TRBV2,TRBD1,TRBJ1-1,-
CAWSQGNYGYTF,TGTGCCTGGAGTCAGGGGAACTATGGCTACACCTTC,TRBV30,-,TRBJ1-2,-
CASFQSGPKETQYF,TGTGCCAGCTTCCAGTCCGGCCCTAAGGAGACCCAGTACTTC,TRBV28,-,TRBJ2-5,-
CASSTQQGTEAFF,TGTGCCAGTAGTACACAACAGGGGACTGAAGCTTTCTTT,TRBV19,TRBD1,TRBJ1-1,-
CATGKTGDPIPTDTQYF,TGTGCCACGGGTAAAACGGGAGACCCTATCCCGACAGATACGCAGTATTTT,TRBV10-3,-,TRBJ2-3,-
CASSPGQGVAGGQETQYF,TGCGCCAGCAGCCCCGGACAGGGTGTAGCGGGAGGGCAAGAGACCCAGTACTTC,TRBV5-1,TRBD2,TRBJ2-5,-
CASSPLAGGGNYGYTF,TGTGCCAGCAGCCCCCTTGCGGGCGGGGGTAACTATGGCTACACCTTC,TRBV11-2,-,TRBJ1-2,-
CASSFEPGQRYEQYF,TGTGCCAGCAGCTTTGAGCCGGGACAGAGGTACGAGCAGTACTTC,TRBV12-1,-,TRBJ2-7,once
CASSLQFSGQETQYF,TGTGCCAGCAGCTTACAGTTTAGCGGCCAAGAGACCCAGTACTTC,TRBV7-2,-,TRBJ2-5,-
CASSSDGSGNTIYF,TGTGCCAGCAGTTCAGACGGCTCTGGAAACACCATATATTTT,TRBV28,-,TRBJ1-3,-
CASSLGLASYNEQFF,TGTGCCAGTAGCTTGGGGTTGGCTTCCTACAATGAGCAGTTCTTC,TRBV19,-,TRBJ2-1,-
CASSIRWEETQYF,TGTGCCAGTAGTATTAGGTGGGAAGAGACCCAGTACTTC,TRBV19,-,TRBJ2-5,-
CASSQVRQGDGYTF,TGTGCCAGCAGCCAAGTAAGGCAGGGAGATGGCTACACCTTC,TRBV14,-,TRBJ1-2,-
CASRTDQRAAPVTDTQYF,TGTGCCAGCAGAACCGACCAGCGGGCCGCCCCTGTCACAGATACGCAGTATTTT,TRBV28,-,TRBJ2-3,-
CASSPGLAGPDTQYF,TGCGCCAGCAGCCCGGGACTAGCGGGACCAGATACGCAGTATTTT,TRBV5-1,TRBD2,TRBJ2-3,-
CAISSGGLDTGELFF,TGTGCCATCAGCAGCGGGGGGCTAGACACCGGGGAGCTGTTTTTT,TRBV10-3,TRBD2,TRBJ2-2,-
CASFFRKDTQYF,TGTGCCAGCTTCTTCCGCAAAGATACGCAGTATTTT,TRBV6-6,-,TRBJ2-3,once
CASSIPGDEQFF,TGTGCCAGTAGTATACCAGGGGACGAGCAGTTCTTC,TRBV19,-,TRBJ2-1,-
CASSPIHRVEETQYF,TGTGCCAGCTCACCCATCCACAGGGTCGAAGAGACCCAGTACTTC,TRBV18,-,TRBJ2-5,-
CASSPPVRQRRLQETQYF,TGTGCCAGCAGTCCCCCCGTAAGACAGCGCCGGCTCCAAGAGACCCAGTACTTC,TRBV28,-,TRBJ2-5,-
CASSPDLVQGRDLRPYEQYF,TGCGCCAGCAGTCCCGATCTAGTACAGGGAAGGGACCTTCGTCCCTACGAGCAGTACTTC,TRBV23-1,-,TRBJ2-7,once
CASRAKTGFYGYTF,TGTGCCAGCAGAGCCAAGACAGGGTTCTATGGCTACACCTTC,TRBV2,TRBD1,TRBJ1-2,few
CASSLVTGSNYGYTF,TGTGCCAGCAGCTTGGTAACAGGATCTAACTATGGCTACACCTTC,TRBV5-4,-,TRBJ1-2,-
CASSFRASEGNQPQHF,TGTGCCAGCAGCTTCCGGGCTTCGGAGGGCAATCAGCCCCAGCATTTT,TRBV7-6,-,TRBJ1-5,-
CASSGASYEQYF,TGTGCCAGCAGCGGTGCAAGCTACGAGCAGTACTTC,TRBV2,-,TRBJ2-7,-
CATSRGSAGGPYEQYF,TGTGCCACCAGCAGAGGCTCTGCAGGGGGCCCCTACGAGCAGTACTTC,TRBV15,TRBD1,TRBJ2-7,-
CASSMTSEGDTQYF,TGTGCCAGTAGTATGACTAGCGAAGGAGATACGCAGTATTTT,TRBV19,TRBD2,TRBJ2-3,-
CASSLVTSGRAQETQYF,TGTGCCAGCAGCTTAGTTACTAGCGGGAGGGCACAAGAGACCCAGTACTTC,TRBV7-9,TRBD2,TRBJ2-5,-
CSVVLPQTNEKLFF,TGCAGCGTCGTCCTGCCCCAAACTAATGAAAAACTGTTTTTT,TRBV29-1,-,TRBJ1-4,-
CASRLSSPYNEQFF,TGTGCCAGCCGCCTCAGCAGCCCCTACAATGAGCAGTTCTTC,TRBV28,-,TRBJ2-1,-
CASSVSSEQYF,TGTGCCAGCAGTGTATCTTCCGAGCAGTACTTC,TRBV2,-,TRBJ2-7,-
CATSRDAGALIAFF,TGTGCCACCAGCAGAGATGCAGGGGCTCTTATCGCCTTCTTC,TRBV15,-,TRBJ2-7,-
CASSQYTGNTGELFF,TGCGCCAGCAGCCAATATACAGGGAACACCGGGGAGCTGTTTTTT,TRBV4-1,-,TRBJ2-2,-
CASSDQSTTTGGDTQYF,TGTGCCAGCAGTGACCAAAGCACTACGACAGGGGGAGATACGCAGTATTTT,TRBV25-1,TRBD1,TRBJ2-3,-
CASSVIDPITSGSSYEQYF,TGTGCCAGCAGCGTCATAGACCCGATAACTAGCGGAAGCTCCTACGAGCAGTACTTC,TRBV9,TRBD2,TRBJ2-7,-
CASSLGVNEKLFF,TGTGCCAGCAGCTTAGGAGTTAATGAAAAACTGTTTTTT,TRBV11-2,-,TRBJ1-4,-
CSAPGLVDEQFF,TGCAGCGCCCCAGGGCTGGTTGATGAGCAGTTCTTC,TRBV29-1,-,TRBJ2-1,-
CASTSGYEQYF,TGTGCCAGCACGAGTGGATACGAGCAGTACTTC,TRBV6-5,-,TRBJ2-7,-
CSVEIQRYQETQYF,TGCAGCGTTGAAATTCAACGGTACCAAGAGACCCAGTACTTC,TRBV29-1,-,TRBJ2-5,-
CASSATGNQPQHF,TGTGCCAGCAGTGCGACAGGGAATCAGCCCCAGCATTTT,TRBV2,TRBD1,TRBJ1-5,-